The 3 T cell receptor beta chains below were found in one sample sequenced in a study of human T cells and chemical hapten exposure (dated by TCRdb to about 2021). Library generation was performed with RACE. Sequencing used a NextSeq 500. Starting from the raw public reads, TCRdb applied fastp trimming at Q25, assembled clones with MiXCR and retained in-frame beta chains. Each CDR3 protein gets just one entry, which takes the most common genes and DNA from the rows behind it. For this sample there are about 50,000 distinct CDR3 sequences; approximately 9.7% appear just once. The top ten hold 9.5% to 10% of the sample. The meaning of the sample's time point label: pre-sensitization, week 0. Reading the label with the study, this specimen's treatment or condition is: therapeutic diphenylcyclopropenone sensitization with weekly scalp DPC. Total RNA was extracted from unfractionated whole blood collected in Tempus Blood RNA tubes.

The specimen comprised whole blood, sampled in connection with sensitization to the hapten diphenylcyclopropenone (DPC). Source of these receptors: a woman aged 25 to 39 with alopecia areata. Some clones in this sample may be carry-over from other donors' samples.

The rearrangement uses TRBV12-2 and TRBJ1-1; the table's D call TRBD1 went unverified against the DNA. TRBV12-2 is listed as a pseudogene. The CDR3 contains 11 residues. The CDR3 is CALRFPVGAFF. CDR3 in DNA: TGTGCACTCCGCTTCCCGGTCGGAGCTTTCTTT.

There are a few counts of this clonotype. V gene TRBV27 combines with J gene TRBJ2-7; D ambiguous. The CDR3 runs to 15 residues. The germline CDR1 and CDR2 sequences are MNHEY and SMNVEV (reference sequence). Deletions cut 4 bases from V and 4 bases from J, with 17 bases between. The CDR3 loop reads CASSWGSASGYEQYF. Here the CDR3 DNA reads TGTGCCAGCAGTTGGGGTTCGGCGAGTGGGTACGAGCAGTACTTC.

The V and J genes are TRBV7-8 and TRBJ1-1; D call uncertain. CDR1 and CDR2 (germline): SGHVS, FQNEAQ. V was clipped by 0 bases and J by 6 bases, with 8 bases between them. The CDR3 contains 13 residues. CDR3 residues: CASSLAGLSEAFF. CDR3 in DNA: TGTGCCAGCAGCTTAGCGGGCCTTTCTGAAGCTTTCTTT.